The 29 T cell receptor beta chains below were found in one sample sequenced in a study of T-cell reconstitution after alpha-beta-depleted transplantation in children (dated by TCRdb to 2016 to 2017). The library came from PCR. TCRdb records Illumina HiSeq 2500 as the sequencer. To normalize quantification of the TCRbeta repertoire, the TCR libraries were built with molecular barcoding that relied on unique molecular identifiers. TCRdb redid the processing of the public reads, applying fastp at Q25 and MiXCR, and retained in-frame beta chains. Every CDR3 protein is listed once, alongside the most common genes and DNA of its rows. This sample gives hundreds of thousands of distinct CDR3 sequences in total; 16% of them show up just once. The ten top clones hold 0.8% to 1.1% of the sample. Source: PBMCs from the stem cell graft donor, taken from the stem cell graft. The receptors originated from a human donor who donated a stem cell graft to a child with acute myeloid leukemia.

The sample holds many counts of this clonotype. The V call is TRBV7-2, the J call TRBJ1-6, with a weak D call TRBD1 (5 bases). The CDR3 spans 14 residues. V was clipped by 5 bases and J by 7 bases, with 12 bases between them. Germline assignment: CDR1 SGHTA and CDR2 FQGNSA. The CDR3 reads CASSTEPGNSPLHF. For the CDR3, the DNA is TGTGCCAGCAGCACAGAACCAGGGAATTCACCCCTCCACTTT.

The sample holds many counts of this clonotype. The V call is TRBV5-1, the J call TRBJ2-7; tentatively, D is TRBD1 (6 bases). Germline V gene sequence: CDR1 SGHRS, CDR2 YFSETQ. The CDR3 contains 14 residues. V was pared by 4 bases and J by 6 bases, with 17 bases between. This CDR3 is CASSSGQLASEQYV. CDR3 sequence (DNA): TGCGCCAGCAGCAGTGGACAGCTAGCCAGCGAGCAGTACGTC.

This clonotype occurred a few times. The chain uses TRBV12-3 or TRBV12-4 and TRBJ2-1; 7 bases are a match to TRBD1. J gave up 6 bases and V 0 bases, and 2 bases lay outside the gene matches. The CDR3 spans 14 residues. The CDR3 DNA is TGTGCCAGCAGTTTAGCTTGGGACAGCAATGAGCAGTTCTTC. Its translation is CASSLAWDSNEQFF.

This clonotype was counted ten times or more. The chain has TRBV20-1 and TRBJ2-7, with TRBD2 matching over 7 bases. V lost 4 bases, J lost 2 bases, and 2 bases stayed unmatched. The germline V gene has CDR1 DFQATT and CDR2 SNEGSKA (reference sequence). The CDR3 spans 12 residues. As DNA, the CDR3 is TGCAGTGCTATCCGGGGGGCCTACGAGCAGTACTTC. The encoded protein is CSAIRGAYEQYF.

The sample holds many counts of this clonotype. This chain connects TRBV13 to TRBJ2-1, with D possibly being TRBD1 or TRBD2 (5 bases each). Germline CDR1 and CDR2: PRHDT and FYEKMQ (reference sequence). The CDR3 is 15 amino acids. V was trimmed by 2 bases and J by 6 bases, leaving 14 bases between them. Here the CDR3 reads CASSLQGDGANEQFF. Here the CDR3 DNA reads TGTGCCAGCAGCTTACAGGGCGACGGGGCCAATGAGCAGTTCTTC.

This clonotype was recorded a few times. The chain's CDR3 is CASSPSMGGYQETQYF. CDR3 in DNA: TGTGCCAGCAGCCCGTCGATGGGGGGCTACCAAGAGACCCAGTACTTC. This chain links TRBV7-9 with TRBJ2-5, with D perhaps TRBD1 or TRBD2 (6 bases each). Trimming removed 5 bases at V and 0 bases at J, with 16 bases between. CDR1 is SEHNR and CDR2 is FQNEAQ in the germline V gene (reference sequence). The CDR3 extends over 16 amino acids.

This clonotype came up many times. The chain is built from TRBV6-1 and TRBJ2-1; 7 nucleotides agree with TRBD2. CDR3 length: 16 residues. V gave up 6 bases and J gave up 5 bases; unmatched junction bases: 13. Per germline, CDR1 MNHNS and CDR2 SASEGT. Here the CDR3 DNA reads TGTGCCAGCAGGAGCCGGGAGGCCTCCTCTCACAATGAGCAGTTCTTC. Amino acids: CASRSREASSHNEQFF.

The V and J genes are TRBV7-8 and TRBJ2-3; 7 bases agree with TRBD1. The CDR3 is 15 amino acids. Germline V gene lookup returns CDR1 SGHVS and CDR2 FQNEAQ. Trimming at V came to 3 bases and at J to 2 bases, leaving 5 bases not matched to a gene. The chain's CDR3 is CASSFLGQITDTQYF. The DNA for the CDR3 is TGTGCCAGCAGCTTCTTGGGACAGATCACAGATACGCAGTATTTT.

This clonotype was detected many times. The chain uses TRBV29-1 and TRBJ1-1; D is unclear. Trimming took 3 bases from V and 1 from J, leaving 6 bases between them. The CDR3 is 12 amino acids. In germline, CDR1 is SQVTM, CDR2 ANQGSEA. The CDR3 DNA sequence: TGCAGCGTTGACGGGGAGAACACTGAAGCTTTCTTT. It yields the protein CSVDGENTEAFF.

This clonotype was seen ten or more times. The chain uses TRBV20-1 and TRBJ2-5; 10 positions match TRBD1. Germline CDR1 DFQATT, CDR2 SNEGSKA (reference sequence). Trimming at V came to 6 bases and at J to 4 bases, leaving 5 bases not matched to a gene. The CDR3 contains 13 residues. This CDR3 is CSAEGQGLETQYF. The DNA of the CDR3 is TGCAGTGCCGAGGGACAGGGGTTAGAGACCCAGTACTTC.

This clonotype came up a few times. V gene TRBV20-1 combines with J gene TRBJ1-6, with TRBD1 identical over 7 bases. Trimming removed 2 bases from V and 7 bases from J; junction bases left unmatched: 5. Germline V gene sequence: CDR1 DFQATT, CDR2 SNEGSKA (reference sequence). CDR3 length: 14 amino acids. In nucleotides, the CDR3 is TGCAGTGCTAGACAGGGGGAGAGGAATTCACCCCTCCACTTT. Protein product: CSARQGERNSPLHF.

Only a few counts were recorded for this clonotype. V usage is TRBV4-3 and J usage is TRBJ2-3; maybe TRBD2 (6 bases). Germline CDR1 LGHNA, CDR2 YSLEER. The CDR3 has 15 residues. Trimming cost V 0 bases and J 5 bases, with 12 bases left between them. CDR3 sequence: CASSQDWGVEDTQYF. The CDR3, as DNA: TGCGCCAGCAGCCAAGATTGGGGGGTTGAAGATACGCAGTATTTT.

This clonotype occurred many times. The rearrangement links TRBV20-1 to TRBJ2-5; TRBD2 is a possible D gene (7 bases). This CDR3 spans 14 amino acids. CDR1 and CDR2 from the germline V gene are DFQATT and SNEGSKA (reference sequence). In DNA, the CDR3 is TGCAGGCCGGGGGCTAGCGGAGAGCAAGAGACCCAGTACTTC. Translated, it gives CRPGASGEQETQYF.

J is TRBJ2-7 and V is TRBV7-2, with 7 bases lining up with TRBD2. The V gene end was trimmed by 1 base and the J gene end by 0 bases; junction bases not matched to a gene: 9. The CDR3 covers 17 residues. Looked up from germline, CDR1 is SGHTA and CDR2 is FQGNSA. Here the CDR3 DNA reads TGTGCCAGCAGCTTAGGATTGGGTAGGACTAGCTCCTACGAGCAGTACTTC. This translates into CASSLGLGRTSSYEQYF.

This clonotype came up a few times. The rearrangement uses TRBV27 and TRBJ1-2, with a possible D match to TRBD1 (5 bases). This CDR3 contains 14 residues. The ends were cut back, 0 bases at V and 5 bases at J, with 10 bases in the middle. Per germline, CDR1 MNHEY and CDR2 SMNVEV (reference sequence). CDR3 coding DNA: TGTGCCAGCAGTTTATCGAGCAGGGCGTATGGCTACACCTTC. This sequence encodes CASSLSSRAYGYTF.

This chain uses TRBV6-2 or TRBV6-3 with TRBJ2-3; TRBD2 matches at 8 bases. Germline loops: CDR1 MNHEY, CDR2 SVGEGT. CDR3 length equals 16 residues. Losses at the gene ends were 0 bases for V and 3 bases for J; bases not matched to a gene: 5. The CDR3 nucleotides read TGTGCCAGCAGTTACTCGTTAATAGCGGGGACAGATACGCAGTATTTT. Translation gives CASSYSLIAGTDTQYF.

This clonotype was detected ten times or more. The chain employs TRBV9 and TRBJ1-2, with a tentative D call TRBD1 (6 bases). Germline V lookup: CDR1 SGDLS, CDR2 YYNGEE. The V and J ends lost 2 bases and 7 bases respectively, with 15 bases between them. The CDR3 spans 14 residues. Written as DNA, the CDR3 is TGTGCCAGCAGCGTGGGGGACACCAACGGTGGCTACACCTTC. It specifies CASSVGDTNGGYTF.

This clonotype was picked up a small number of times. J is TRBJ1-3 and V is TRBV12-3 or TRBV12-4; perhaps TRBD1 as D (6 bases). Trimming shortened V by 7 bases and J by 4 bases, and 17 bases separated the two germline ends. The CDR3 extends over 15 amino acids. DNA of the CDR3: TGTGCCAGCAATCCCTTTGGGGGGGCCGGAAACACCATATATTTT. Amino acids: CASNPFGGAGNTIYF.

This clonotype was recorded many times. CDR3 sequence (DNA): TGTGCCAGCAGGAAGACAGGGGGAAAACAAGAGACCCAGTACTTC. Its translation: CASRKTGGKQETQYF. The chain joins TRBV7-2 to TRBJ2-5; 9 nucleotides agree with TRBD1. CDR3 length equals 15 residues. V shed 6 bases, J shed 2 bases, and the junction held 7 bases outside the gene matches. Germline V gene data show CDR1 as SGHTA and CDR2 as FQGNSA.

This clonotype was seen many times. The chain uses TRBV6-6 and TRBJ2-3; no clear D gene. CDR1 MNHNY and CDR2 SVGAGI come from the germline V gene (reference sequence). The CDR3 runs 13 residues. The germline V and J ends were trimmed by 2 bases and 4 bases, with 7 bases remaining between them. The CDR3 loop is CASSYLAADTQYF. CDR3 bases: TGTGCCAGCAGTTACCTTGCGGCAGATACGCAGTATTTT.

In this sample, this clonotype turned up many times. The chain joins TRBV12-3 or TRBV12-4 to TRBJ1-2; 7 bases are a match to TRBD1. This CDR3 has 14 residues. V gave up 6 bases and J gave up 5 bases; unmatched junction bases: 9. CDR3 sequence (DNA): TGTGCCAGCAGGAAGACCGGGACAGCTTATGGCTACACCTTC. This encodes CASRKTGTAYGYTF.

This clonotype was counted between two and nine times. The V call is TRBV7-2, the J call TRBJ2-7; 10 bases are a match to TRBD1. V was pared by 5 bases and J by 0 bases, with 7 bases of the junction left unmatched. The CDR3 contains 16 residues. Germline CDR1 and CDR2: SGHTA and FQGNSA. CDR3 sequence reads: CASSTSGQGTSYEQYF. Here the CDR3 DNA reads TGTGCCAGCAGCACCTCGGGACAGGGGACCTCCTACGAGCAGTACTTC.

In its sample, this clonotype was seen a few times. In DNA, the CDR3 is TGTGCCATATCCGACAGTCAAGACGGAGTGGATACGCAGTATTTT. Protein sequence: CAISDSQDGVDTQYF. V and J are TRBV28 and TRBJ2-3; D perhaps matches TRBD1 (5 bases). CDR1 is MDHEN and CDR2 is SYDVKM in the germline V gene. The CDR3 sequence is 15 residues long. V lost 10 bases and J 6 bases, leaving 23 bases between the germline ends.

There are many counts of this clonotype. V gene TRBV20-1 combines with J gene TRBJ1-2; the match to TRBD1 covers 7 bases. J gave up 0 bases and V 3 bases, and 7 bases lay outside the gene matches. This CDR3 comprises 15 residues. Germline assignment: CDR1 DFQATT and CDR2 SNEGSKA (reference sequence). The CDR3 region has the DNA TGCAGTGCTAGTGAACAGGGGCCCGCTAACTATGGCTACACCTTC. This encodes CSASEQGPANYGYTF.

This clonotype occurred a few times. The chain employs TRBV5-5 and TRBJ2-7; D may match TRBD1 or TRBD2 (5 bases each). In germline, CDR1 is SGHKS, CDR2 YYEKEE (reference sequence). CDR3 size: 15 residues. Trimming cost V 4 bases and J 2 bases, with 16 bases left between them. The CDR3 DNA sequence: TGTGCCAGCAGCCAAACCGGGACGTCCGCCTACGAGCAGTACGTC. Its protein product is CASSQTGTSAYEQYV.

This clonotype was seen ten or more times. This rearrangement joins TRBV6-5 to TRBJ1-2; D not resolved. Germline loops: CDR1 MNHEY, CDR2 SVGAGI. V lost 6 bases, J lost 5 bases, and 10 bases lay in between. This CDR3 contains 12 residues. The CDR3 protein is CASSPGPYGYTF. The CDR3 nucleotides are TGTGCCAGCAGCCCAGGACCGTATGGCTACACCTTC.

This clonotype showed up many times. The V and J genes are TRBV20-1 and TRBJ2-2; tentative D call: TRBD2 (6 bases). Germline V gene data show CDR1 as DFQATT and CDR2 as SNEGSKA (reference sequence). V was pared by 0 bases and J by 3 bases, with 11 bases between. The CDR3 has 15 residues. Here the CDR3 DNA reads TGCAGTGCTAGAGATTTTAGGGAGGACACCGGGGAGCTGTTTTTT. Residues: CSARDFREDTGELFF.

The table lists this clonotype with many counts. CDR3 protein: CSVGQSIGFLKNTEAFF. As DNA, the CDR3 is TGCAGCGTTGGACAGAGCATCGGGTTCCTTAAGAACACTGAAGCTTTCTTT. This chain connects TRBV29-1 to TRBJ1-1; TRBD1 might be the D (5 bases). CDR1 and CDR2 from the germline V gene are SQVTM and ANQGSEA. CDR3 length equals 17 residues. Trimming removed 4 bases at V and 1 base at J, with 22 bases between. The whole variable domain, remainder taken from reference TRBV29-1 and TRBJ1-1, is SAVISQKPSRDICQRGTSLTIQCQVDSQVTMMFWYRQQPGQSLTLIATANQGSEATYESGFVIDKFPISRPNLTFSTLTVSNMSPEDSSIYLCSVGQSIGFLKNTEAFFGQGTRLTVV.

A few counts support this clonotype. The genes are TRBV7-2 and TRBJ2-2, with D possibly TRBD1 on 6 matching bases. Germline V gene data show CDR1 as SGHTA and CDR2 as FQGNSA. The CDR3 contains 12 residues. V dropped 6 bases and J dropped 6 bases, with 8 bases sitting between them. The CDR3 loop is CASRPGAGELFF. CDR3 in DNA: TGTGCCAGCAGACCAGGGGCCGGGGAGCTGTTTTTT.